One sample yielded the 3 T cell receptor beta chains listed below, sequenced in a study of naive and memory T cell subsets. Two oligonucleotides, mixed equimolar, formed the beta constant-region primer covering TRBC1 and TRBC2. Nested alpha and beta constant-region primers with the SP2 primer drove four PCR rounds on ligated cDNA. Each CDR3 protein gets one entry after TCRdb re-called the UMI-ligation and nested PCR reads with MiXCR. This sample carries 95,000 to 150,000 distinct CDR3 sequences, just over 35% of them seen once, and the ten largest clones take 0.75% to 1%. Sample: central memory CD4+ T cells from blood. Every receptor here comes from a human donor in good health.

As for this clonotype: Germline and junction disagree at one end, which may indicate a read error. V gene TRBV5-1 combines with J gene TRBJ2-3, with D perhaps matching TRBD2 (6 bases). This CDR3 has 16 amino acids. Looked up from germline, CDR1 is SGHRS and CDR2 is YFSETQ. The CDR3 DNA follows: TGCGCCAGCAGCTTGGGACTATCAACTAGCACAGATACGCAGTGTTTT. Protein: CASSLGLSTSTDTQCF.

This clonotype has just a few counts. V gene TRBV27 combines with J gene TRBJ1-6, with 11 bases matching TRBD1. V trimming: 1 base; J trimming: 8 bases; junction bases outside the gene matches: 4. In germline, CDR1 is MNHEY, CDR2 SMNVEV (reference sequence). This CDR3 has 16 amino acids. CDR3 amino acids: CASSLYMDRGHSPLHF. The CDR3 DNA reads TGTGCCAGCAGTTTATACATGGACAGGGGGCATTCACCCCTCCACTTT.

This clonotype has only a few counts. J is TRBJ2-1 and V is TRBV29-1; 13 bases match TRBD2. Looked up from germline, CDR1 is SQVTM and CDR2 is ANQGSEA. The CDR3 is made up of 16 amino acids. V lost 2 bases and J lost 6; bases outside the gene matches: 7. CDR3 region: CSVERPGLAGANEQFF. CDR3 sequence (DNA): TGCAGCGTTGAAAGGCCCGGACTAGCGGGAGCCAATGAGCAGTTCTTC.